These 18 T cell receptor beta chains originate from one sample sequenced in a study of T-cell reconstitution after alpha-beta-depleted transplantation in children. Researchers prepared the TCRbeta library using unique molecular identifiers, the study reports. One entry per CDR3 protein, called by TCRdb with MiXCR from the PCR reads. This table holds approximately 1,000,000 distinct CDR3 sequences, roughly 29% found once. Specimen: PBMCs, mostly from graft donor cells, collected 360 days after TCRalphabeta/CD19-depleted stem cell transplant. The source of these receptors is a boy in the first two years of life who had a stem cell transplant for SCID, so the T cells may come from the graft donor.

The chain links TRBV7-2 to TRBJ2-4; D remains unclear. Trimming left V 1 base short and J 10 bases short, with 8 bases between. CDR3 size: 12 residues. Germline V gene lookup returns CDR1 SGHTA and CDR2 FQGNSA. In DNA, the CDR3 is TGTGCCAGCAGCTTAGAGCGCGGAATTCAGTACTTC. Translating gives CASSLERGIQYF.

This clonotype has just a few counts. The rearrangement joins TRBV9 to TRBJ1-2, with unresolved D. V lost 3 bases to trimming and J lost 8 bases, with 20 bases between them. Germline-derived CDR1 and CDR2 are SGDLS and YYNGEE. The CDR3 is 15 residues long. In DNA form, the CDR3 reads TGTGCCAGCAGCGGGCCCCGGCCTCGCCAAGAGGGCTACACCTTC. It specifies CASSGPRPRQEGYTF.

This chain connects TRBV20-1 to TRBJ1-2; D ambiguous. CDR3 size: 12 residues. Germline loops: CDR1 DFQATT, CDR2 SNEGSKA (reference sequence). Trimming pared 3 bases from V and 2 bases from J, leaving 7 bases between. The DNA of the CDR3 is TGCAGTGCTAGGGAACAGAACTATGGCTACACCTTC. Translated: CSAREQNYGYTF.

This chain connects TRBV28 to TRBJ2-2; the D gene is possibly TRBD2 (6 bases). The CDR3 runs 15 residues. The germline gives CDR1 MDHEN, CDR2 SYDVKM. Trimming left V 5 bases short and J 7 bases short, with 17 bases between. The CDR3 region is CASSPGGAGRGELFF. The CDR3 nucleotides read TGTGCCAGCAGTCCCGGCGGGGCGGGCCGCGGGGAGCTGTTTTTT.

The V call is TRBV20-1, the J call TRBJ2-4; possible D gene TRBD2, 6 bases. The CDR3 totals 12 residues. Germline-derived CDR1 and CDR2 are DFQATT and SNEGSKA (reference sequence). V was trimmed by 6 bases and J by 4 bases, leaving 10 bases between them. CDR3 DNA sequence: TGCAGTGCGTGGGAGGATAAAAACATTCAGTACTTC. Protein: CSAWEDKNIQYF.

The chain recombines TRBV5-6 with TRBJ2-1; 13 bases are a match to TRBD2. The CDR3 spans 18 residues. CDR1 and CDR2 (germline): SGHDT, YYEEEE. V was clipped by 5 bases and J by 4 bases; unmatched bases: 12. CDR3 sequence (DNA): TGTGCCAGCAGTAGCTTGAGGGGGACTAGCGGGGATTACAATGAGCAGTTCTTC. Residues: CASSSLRGTSGDYNEQFF.

This clonotype was detected only a few times. This chain joins TRBV10-3 and TRBJ1-6; D unresolved. The CDR3 spans 14 residues. V lost 7 bases to trimming and J lost 8 bases, with 15 bases between them. Germline CDR1 and CDR2: ENHRY and SYGVKD. The CDR3 spells CAITARPRYSPLHF. The CDR3, as DNA: TGTGCCATCACCGCAAGACCCCGTTATTCACCCCTCCACTTT.

J is TRBJ1-4 and V is TRBV7-3; D is unclear. Germline V gene lookup returns CDR1 SGHTA and CDR2 FQGTGA. CDR3 length equals 13 residues. Deletions cut 3 bases from V and 11 bases from J, with 13 bases between. The CDR3 protein is CASSLNHLDKLFF. CDR3 DNA sequence: TGTGCCAGCAGCTTGAATCATTTGGACAAACTGTTTTTT.

This clonotype has more than one count but fewer than ten. This chain uses TRBV6-2 or TRBV6-3 with TRBJ2-3; 11 bases are shared with TRBD2. Germline V lookup: CDR1 MNHEY, CDR2 SVGEGT. Trimming took 6 bases from V and 2 from J; bases not matched to a gene: 19. The CDR3 is 20 residues long. CDR3 amino acids: CASSPGTGKTSGSITDTQYF. CDR3 in DNA: TGTGCCAGCAGCCCCGGGACAGGGAAAACTAGCGGGAGTATCACAGATACGCAGTATTTT.

This clonotype has only a few counts. The V call is TRBV12-3 or TRBV12-4, the J call TRBJ1-2, with no clear D. Trimming removed 5 bases from V and 8 bases from J, with 9 bases in between. The CDR3 loop spans 11 amino acids. For the CDR3, the DNA is TGTGCCAGCAGTCCTAACGTGGGCTACACCTTC. Residues: CASSPNVGYTF.

This clonotype has only a few counts. The chain recombines TRBV5-1 with TRBJ1-1; perhaps TRBD1 as D (5 bases). Trimming cost V 1 base and J 1 base, with 8 bases left between them. The germline CDR1 and CDR2 sequences are SGHRS and YFSETQ. The CDR3 length is 14 residues. CDR3 region: CASSLHRPNTEAFF. CDR3 DNA: TGCGCCAGCAGCTTGCACAGGCCGAACACTGAAGCTTTCTTT.

The V and J genes are TRBV4-1 and TRBJ2-7, with 8 bases identical to TRBD1. CDR1 is MGHRA, CDR2 YSYEKL, per germline. V shed 0 bases, J shed 3 bases, and the junction held 7 bases outside the gene matches. The CDR3 length is 16 residues. In DNA form, the CDR3 reads TGCGCCAGCAGCCAAGATCAGGGGGCAGGGCGCTACGAGCAGTACTTC. This gives the protein CASSQDQGAGRYEQYF.

Only a few counts were recorded for this clonotype. V gene TRBV5-1 combines with J gene TRBJ2-5; TRBD1 agrees at 9 bases. The length of the CDR3 is 14 residues. Germline CDR1 and CDR2: SGHRS and YFSETQ. J lost 3 bases, V lost 6 bases, and 6 bases had no gene match. The CDR3 here is CASTTQGAKETQYF. CDR3 nucleotide sequence: TGCGCCAGCACCACACAGGGGGCGAAAGAGACCCAGTACTTC.

This clonotype has a handful of counts. The chain links TRBV12-3 or TRBV12-4 to TRBJ2-7; D is perhaps TRBD1 (5 bases). V lost 5 bases, J lost 2 bases, and 13 bases lay in between. This CDR3 spans 14 amino acids. The CDR3 reads CASSPGRTPYEQYF. The DNA for the CDR3 is TGTGCCAGCAGTCCTGGACGGACACCCTACGAGCAGTACTTC.

The chain links TRBV12-3 or TRBV12-4 to TRBJ1-3; tentative D call: TRBD1 (5 bases). The CDR3 contains 18 residues. V lost 5 bases, J lost 0 bases, and 20 bases lay in between. CDR3 in DNA: TGTGCCAGCAGTCCACAAGTGGGTCGGGGGTCCTCTGGAAACACCATATATTTT. Encoded protein: CASSPQVGRGSSGNTIYF.

This rearrangement joins TRBV6-5 to TRBJ1-3; tentative D call: TRBD1 (6 bases). V was cut by 4 bases and J by 7 bases, with 20 bases left in between. The CDR3 has 16 amino acids. Germline lookup yields CDR1 MNHEY and CDR2 SVGAGI. The CDR3 sequence: CASSFSVHRVRNTIYF. The CDR3 DNA sequence: TGTGCCAGCAGTTTTTCCGTCCACAGGGTTCGGAACACCATATATTTT.

This clonotype was seen more than once but under ten times. The V and J genes are TRBV28 and TRBJ2-1; D possibly corresponds to TRBD2 (5 bases). This CDR3 has 14 residues. Germline V gene lookup returns CDR1 MDHEN and CDR2 SYDVKM. Trimming pared 3 bases from V and 6 bases from J, leaving 12 bases between. In DNA, the CDR3 is TGTGCCAGCAGTTTTCTGGCTAGCTCCAATGAGCAGTTCTTC. Translating gives CASSFLASSNEQFF.

The J gene is TRBJ2-1, the V gene TRBV7-3; D is tentatively TRBD1 or TRBD2 (5 bases each). This CDR3 region has 16 residues. The V end lost 1 base, the J end lost 5 bases, and 15 bases lay between the germline ends. The germline V gene has CDR1 SGHTA and CDR2 FQGTGA. The CDR3 DNA follows: TGTGCCAGCAGCTTAAAGGCCGGGGCCCCTAACAATGAGCAGTTCTTC. It encodes CASSLKAGAPNNEQFF.